Sequencing of this T cell receptor (beta chain) was carried out in a study of T cell responses to AZD1222 COVID-19 vaccine. General study points: Per reports, nearly half of all spike-specific TCRs target regions that are unmutated in variants.

TCRdb's table, derived via immunoSEQ multiplex PCR, lists solely in-frame clones and lacks some. The sample yields 75,000 to 85,000 clones, roughly 85% seen once. Concerning this clone: Its antigen is not identified.

This receptor was taken from an adult who received the AZD1222 COVID-19 vaccine. The input for sequencing was peripheral blood, taken 28 days after the second AZD1222 dose.

CDR3 loop: CASSQDGGGSYTEAFF. In DNA form, the CDR3 reads TGTGCCAGCAGCCAAGATGGGGGGGGGAGTTACACTGAAGCTTTCTTT. The rearrangement uses TRBV3-1 (or the pseudogene TRBV3-2) and TRBJ1-1, with TRBD1 as a possible D gene (5 bases). With 0 bases removed from V and 3 bases from J, the gap between germline ends came to 14 bases. CDR1 is LGHDT and CDR2 is YNNKEL in the germline V gene (reference sequence). The length of the CDR3 is 16 residues.